Listed below are T cell receptor beta chains from one sample, sequenced in a study of shared clonotypes between healthy human individuals. Method: immunoSEQ multiplex PCR; TCRdb's copy keeps in-frame clones and lacks some. In the table there are fewer than 400,000 clones, around 67% of which are singletons. The sample consisted of memory CD4+ T cells sorted from blood. Every receptor here comes from a man younger than 45 in good health. Each CDR3 is given with its conserved first and last residue. Each record gives: J gene, clone size, V gene, D gene, CDR3 protein, CDR3 DNA. D genes are given only for firm matches. The size field is filled for only some rows; it gives once, few, many or a size class.

TRBJ2-3,NA,TRBV6-5,TRBD1,CATGTGSTDTQYF,TGTGCCACAGGGACAGGGAGCACAGATACGCAGTATTTT
TRBJ1-2,once,TRBV10-3,NA,CAISEAGGYTF,TGTGCCATCAGTGAAGCAGGAGGCTACACCTTC
TRBJ1-5,few,TRBV19,NA,CASRPNPGRSSNQPQHF,TGTGCCAGTAGACCTAATCCGGGACGGAGTAGCAATCAGCCCCAGCATTTT
TRBJ2-7,once,TRBV19,NA,CATLGAPPDYEQYF,TGTGCCACCCTGGGGGCCCCCCCGGACTACGAGCAGTACTTC
TRBJ1-1,NA,TRBV5-1,NA,CASSLRGGTEAFF,TGCGCCAGCAGCTTGAGGGGGGGCACTGAAGCTTTCTTT
TRBJ1-5,few,TRBV19,TRBD1,CASSIGTGFNQPQHF,TGTGCCAGTAGTATAGGGACAGGATTCAATCAGCCCCAGCATTTT
TRBJ1-4,NA,TRBV28,TRBD1,CASSDRDRGFLLFF,TGTGCCAGCAGTGACCGGGACAGGGGATTCTTACTGTTTTTT
TRBJ2-1,NA,TRBV7-8,TRBD2,CASSLVPLAGGPSFF,TGTGCCAGCAGCTTAGTCCCTCTAGCGGGAGGGCCCAGTTTCTTC
TRBJ1-1,NA,TRBV5-1,NA,CASSKEANTEAFF,TGCGCCAGCAGCAAGGAAGCTAACACTGAAGCTTTCTTT
TRBJ1-5,few,TRBV27,TRBD1,CASREGQWENQPQHF,TGTGCCAGCAGGGAGGGACAGTGGGAGAATCAGCCCCAGCATTTT